A selection of T cell receptor beta chains follows, all from one sample in a study of T cell responses to AZD1222 COVID-19 vaccine. Clones were sequenced by immunoSEQ multiplex PCR, and TCRdb holds only the in-frame ones, with some missing. The sample holds some 150,000 clones; approximately 90% are singletons and the top ten take roughly 5%. Sequenced here: peripheral blood, sampled on day 0 of AZD1222 vaccination. The receptors come from an adult in good health. The CDR3 runs from the conserved cysteine through the conserved F or W. Each record gives: V gene, J gene, D gene, clone size, CDR3 DNA, CDR3 protein. D genes are given only for firm matches. Clone size is shown for a subset of rows, as once, few, many or a class of expanded clone.

V: TRBV7-2; J: TRBJ2-5; D: TRBD2; size: -; DNA: TGTGCCAGCAGCTTAATTGCGGGAGCCACCCAAGAGACCCAGTACTTC; CDR3: CASSLIAGATQETQYF
V: TRBV5-8; J: TRBJ1-3; D: -; size: -; DNA: TGTGCCAGCAGCTTTACAGGAGGCTCTGGAAACACCATATATTTT; CDR3: CASSFTGGSGNTIYF
V: TRBV15; J: TRBJ1-5; D: -; size: -; DNA: TGTGCCACCAGCAGAGATCGGCAGGAGGGCAATCAGCCCCAGCATTTT; CDR3: CATSRDRQEGNQPQHF
V: TRBV5-5; J: TRBJ1-1; D: TRBD1; size: -; DNA: TGTGCCAGCAGCTTCCCGGGACAGGGGTCCCTCGGAGCTTTCTTT; CDR3: CASSFPGQGSLGAFF
V: TRBV15; J: TRBJ1-2; D: -; size: -; DNA: TGTGCCACCAGCGATTACGCACTCGCGGGGGCCGACGGCTATGGCTACACCTTC; CDR3: CATSDYALAGADGYGYTF
V: TRBV28; J: TRBJ2-2; D: TRBD1; size: once; DNA: TGTGCCAGCAGTCCAGGGGACAGGTACACCGGGGAGCTGTTTTTT; CDR3: CASSPGDRYTGELFF
V: TRBV5-1; J: TRBJ2-2; D: TRBD2; size: -; DNA: TGCGCCAGCACCAGGGGACTAGCAGAGGTCACCGGGGAGCTGTTTTTT; CDR3: CASTRGLAEVTGELFF
V: TRBV28; J: TRBJ1-5; D: -; size: -; DNA: TGTGCCACCTTCCCACGCATCTATAGCAATCAGCCCCAGCATTTT; CDR3: CATFPRIYSNQPQHF
V: TRBV6-5; J: TRBJ2-5; D: -; size: once; DNA: TGTGCCAGCAGTTACTCCTCTGGTGAGACCCAGTACTTC; CDR3: CASSYSSGETQYF
V: TRBV28; J: TRBJ2-1; D: -; size: -; DNA: TGTGCCAGCTCCCTAGGAGCGTACAATGAGCAGTTCTTC; CDR3: CASSLGAYNEQFF
V: TRBV28; J: TRBJ2-3; D: -; size: -; DNA: TGTGCCAGCAGTTTTAGGGGCAGGGGCCTGGGCACAGATACGCAGTATTTT; CDR3: CASSFRGRGLGTDTQYF
V: TRBV18; J: TRBJ2-1; D: -; size: -; DNA: TGTGCCAGCTCACAAATCCCGGGCCTCAATGAGCAGTTCTTC; CDR3: CASSQIPGLNEQFF
V: TRBV11-2; J: TRBJ2-6; D: -; size: -; DNA: TGTGCCAGCAGCTTAGTCCGGGGGGCAGGGGCCAACGTCCTGACTTTC; CDR3: CASSLVRGAGANVLTF
V: TRBV28; J: TRBJ2-7; D: TRBD1; size: -; DNA: TGTGCCAGCAGTTTTACCGGGACAGCTCAATACGAGCAGTACTTC; CDR3: CASSFTGTAQYEQYF
V: TRBV15; J: TRBJ2-1; D: TRBD2; size: -; DNA: TGTGCCACCAGCAGGATATTATATGGGACTAGCCCTAACAATGAGCAGTTCTTC; CDR3: CATSRILYGTSPNNEQFF
V: TRBV28; J: TRBJ1-2; D: -; size: -; DNA: TGTGCCAGCGGGGGGCCCCATGGCTACACCTTC; CDR3: CASGGPHGYTF
V: TRBV11-2; J: TRBJ2-6; D: TRBD2; size: -; DNA: TGTGCCAGCAGCTGGGGTCTAGCGGGAACTGGGGCCAACGTCCTGACTTTC; CDR3: CASSWGLAGTGANVLTF
V: TRBV7-9; J: TRBJ1-2; D: TRBD1; size: -; DNA: TGTGCCAGCAGCTTGGGACAGGGTTATGGCTACACCTTC; CDR3: CASSLGQGYGYTF
V: TRBV27; J: TRBJ1-6; D: -; size: once; DNA: TGTGCCAGCAGGAGCCGGGTTTCCTATAATTCACCCCTCCACTTT; CDR3: CASRSRVSYNSPLHF
V: TRBV4-1; J: TRBJ1-1; D: -; size: -; DNA: TGCGCCAGCAGCCAATATTGGGACACTGAAGCTTTCTTT; CDR3: CASSQYWDTEAFF
V: TRBV27; J: TRBJ2-1; D: TRBD1; size: -; DNA: TGTGCCAGCAGTTATCAGGGGGCGAATGAGCAGTTCTTC; CDR3: CASSYQGANEQFF
V: TRBV7-8; J: TRBJ1-5; D: TRBD1; size: once; DNA: TGTGCCAGCAGCCCAACGGACAGGGGTCAGCCCCAGCATTTT; CDR3: CASSPTDRGQPQHF
V: TRBV5-1; J: TRBJ2-7; D: -; size: -; DNA: TGCGCCAGCAGCTTGGGGGGCACCCTGACCTACGAGCAGTACTTC; CDR3: CASSLGGTLTYEQYF
V: TRBV18; J: TRBJ1-3; D: -; size: -; DNA: TGTGCCAGCTCACCACCCTCATTTCCATCTGGAAACACCATATATTTT; CDR3: CASSPPSFPSGNTIYF
V: TRBV27; J: TRBJ2-5; D: TRBD2; size: once; DNA: TGTGCCAGCAGTACCGGGACTAGCGACCAACAGGCCCAGTACTTC; CDR3: CASSTGTSDQQAQYF
V: TRBV7-2; J: TRBJ2-1; D: -; size: -; DNA: TGTGCCAGCAGCTTACATGCGGGCAATGAGCAGTTCTTC; CDR3: CASSLHAGNEQFF
V: TRBV7-9; J: TRBJ2-2; D: -; size: -; DNA: TGTGCCAGCAGCTTAGTTCGACGAGGGGCTAGAGAAACCGGGGAGCTGTTTTTT; CDR3: CASSLVRRGARETGELFF
V: TRBV30; J: TRBJ2-7; D: -; size: -; DNA: TGTGCCTGGGGACAGTACTACGAGCAGTACTTC; CDR3: CAWGQYYEQYF
V: TRBV6-5; J: TRBJ1-1; D: -; size: -; DNA: TGTGCCAGCAGTTACTCTAAGAACACTGAAGCTTTCTTT; CDR3: CASSYSKNTEAFF
V: TRBV9; J: TRBJ2-5; D: -; size: -; DNA: TGTGCCAGCAGATCCGGGACTGAAGAGACCCAGTACTTC; CDR3: CASRSGTEETQYF
V: TRBV15; J: TRBJ1-5; D: TRBD1; size: -; DNA: TGTGCCACCAGCAGAAACCTACCGGGACAGGGGCGTCAGCCCCAGCATTTT; CDR3: CATSRNLPGQGRQPQHF